The clone carrying this TCR beta chain was observed at least ten times. This entry belongs to a study of T-cell memory formation after mild COVID-19. For the study at large: Clusters of TCRs were largely donor specific.

TCRdb ran MiXCR on the 5' RACE reads and lists one entry per CDR3 protein. The table includes 200,000 to 300,000 distinct CDR3 sequences, 15% detected once. CDR1 and CDR2 (germline): DFQATT, SNEGSKA (reference sequence). The CDR3 runs 12 residues. Between the trimmed V and J ends, which lost 1 base and 2 bases, there was a span of 6 bases. V gene TRBV20-1 combines with J gene TRBJ2-7; a weak D match, TRBD1 (5 bases). This receptor was taken from an adult woman who had mild COVID-19 (a few samples of this study predate the infection). Cell type and time point are not known. The material sequenced was PBMCs or a T cell subset sorted from them (not recorded which). The CDR3 nucleotides are TGCAGTGCTAGAGGACAGCCCTACGAGCAGTACTTC. It is translated as CSARGQPYEQYF.